This T cell receptor (beta chain) derives from a study of shared clonotypes between healthy human individuals. Study summary: Researchers assigned three CD4 naive, three CD4 memory, two CD8 naive and one CD8 memory plate to each donor. Study-wide points: Clonotypes which were not shared had lower generation probabilities than clonotypes that all four donors shared. Sharing of clonotypes among donors was expected to vary with sequencing depth. Memory subsets generally showed lower estimated richness than naive subsets.

Data came from immunoSEQ multiplex PCR; TCRdb stores just in-frame clones and leaves some out. Of 980,000 or so clones detected, 70% to 85% appear once; the ten largest clones hold 1.5%. A remark on this clone: Its antigen is as yet unknown.

The CDR3 is made up of 14 amino acids. V lost 4 bases and J lost 8, with 15 bases in between. Germline CDR1 and CDR2: SEHNR and FQNEAQ (reference sequence). The sequencing sample was made of memory CD4+ T cells sorted from blood. Subset indicated: CD45RA-negative fraction. This receptor was taken from a man aged 18 to 30 in good health. The chain uses TRBV7-9 and TRBJ2-1; TRBD1 is a possible D gene (7 bases). The CDR3 reads CASSSDREVHEQFF. CDR3 nucleotide sequence: TGTGCCAGCAGCTCCGACAGGGAGGTTCATGAGCAGTTCTTC.